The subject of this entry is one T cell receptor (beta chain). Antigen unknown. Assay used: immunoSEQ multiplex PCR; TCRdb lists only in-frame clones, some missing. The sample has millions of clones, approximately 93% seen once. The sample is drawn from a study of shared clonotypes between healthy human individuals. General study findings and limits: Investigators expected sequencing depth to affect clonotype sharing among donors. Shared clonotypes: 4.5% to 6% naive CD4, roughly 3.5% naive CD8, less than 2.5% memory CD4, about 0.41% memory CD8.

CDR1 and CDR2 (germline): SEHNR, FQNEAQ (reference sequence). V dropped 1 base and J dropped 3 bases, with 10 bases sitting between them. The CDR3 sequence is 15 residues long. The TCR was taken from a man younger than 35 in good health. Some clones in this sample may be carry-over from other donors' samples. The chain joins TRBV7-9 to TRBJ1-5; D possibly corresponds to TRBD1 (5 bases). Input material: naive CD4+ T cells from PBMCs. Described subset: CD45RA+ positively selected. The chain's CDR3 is CASSLVGDFNQPQHF. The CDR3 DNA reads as TGTGCCAGCAGCTTAGTAGGGGACTTCAATCAGCCCCAGCATTTT.